The rows below give T cell receptor beta chains drawn from one sample of a study of cytomegalovirus exposure and HLA in healthy donors. Only in-frame clones appear in the TCRdb table, and some are missing; sequencing was by immunoSEQ multiplex PCR. The repertoire consists of fewer than 90,000 clones, with roughly 76% occurring once and the leading ten covering over 1.1%. The sequenced sample was PBMCs. The receptors shown here come from a male donor in good health and CMV-seronegative. Each CDR3 is given with its conserved first and last residue. Fields, in order: J gene, clone size, V gene, D gene, CDR3 DNA, CDR3 protein. The D gene is left open where the match is weak. The listing skips clone size in some rows; elsewhere it reads once, few, many or a size class.

>TRBJ2-2|.|TRBV4-3|TRBD2
TGCGCCAGCAGCCGGCTAGCGGGGTTAAACACCGGGGAGCTGTTTTTT
CASSRLAGLNTGELFF
>TRBJ1-2|.|TRBV9|.
TGTGCCAGCAGCGTAGGATCAGCTAACTATGGCTACACCTTC
CASSVGSANYGYTF
>TRBJ2-1|.|TRBV30|TRBD1
TGTGCCTGGAGTGTTAGGGACAGCTACAATGAGCAGTTCTTC
CAWSVRDSYNEQFF
>TRBJ1-3|few|TRBV7-9|.
TGTGCCAGCAGCTTAGGCCGAGGATTGGGTGGAAACACCATATATTTT
CASSLGRGLGGNTIYF
>TRBJ1-2|.|TRBV4-3|TRBD1
TGCGCCAGCAGCCTATTAACCTCCCGGGACAGGGGATGGGGCTACACCTTC
CASSLLTSRDRGWGYTF
>TRBJ2-4|once|TRBV5-4|.
TGTGCCAGCAGCGGAGGGGTTTTTTTGGCCAAAAACATTCAGTACTTC
CASSGGVFLAKNIQYF
>TRBJ2-1|once|TRBV2|TRBD1
TGTGCCAGCAGCCGGGACAGATACAATGAGCAGTTCTTC
CASSRDRYNEQFF
>TRBJ2-2|.|TRBV18|.
TGTGCCAGCTCACCAGGACAGCTGGGGAACACCGGGGAGCTGTTTTTT
CASSPGQLGNTGELFF
>TRBJ2-3|once|TRBV11-2|TRBD2
TGTGCCAGCAGCTTAGATCACGGGGGGTGGGATACGCAGTATTTT
CASSLDHGGWDTQYF
>TRBJ2-5|.|TRBV29-1|.
TGCAGCGCCGCTGGACACTATAAAGAGACCCAGTACTTC
CSAAGHYKETQYF
>TRBJ2-5|few|TRBV7-2|TRBD1
TGTGCCAGCAGCTTTGGTCGGGACAGCCCAATTCAGTACTTC
CASSFGRDSPIQYF